This TCR beta chain appears in the sequencing data of a study of response to subunit inactivated influenza vaccine. Regarding the study as a whole: Each seasonal flu vaccination may recruit only limited new T cells, authors suggested.

TCRdb analysed the RT-PCR reads with MiXCR anew, one entry per CDR3 protein. Of some 640,000 distinct CDR3 sequences listed, about 14% are singletons. Germline lookup yields CDR1 SGHRS and CDR2 YFSETQ. The V gene lost 4 bases and the J gene lost 7 bases, with 14 bases spanning the gap. The CDR3 extends over 14 amino acids. This clonotype was found a few times. Its target is not known. The source material was PBMCs from blood, sampled around 15 days before vaccination. The genes are TRBV5-1 and TRBJ1-4; TRBD1 might be the D (5 bases). This TCR was sampled from a man aged 45-65 years who received an inactivated influenza vaccine. The CDR3 sequence is CASSPWGNSEKLFF. As DNA, the CDR3 is TGCGCCAGCAGCCCGTGGGGGAACTCTGAAAAACTGTTTTTT.